What follows are 8 T cell receptor beta chains derived from one specimen sequenced in a study of spatial heterogeneity in lung cancer. TCRdb reprocessed the 5' RACE reads with MiXCR, giving one entry per CDR3 protein. The data show around 4,800 distinct CDR3 sequences, over 20% seen once. Stated time point: sample taken at primary tumor resection. The antigens these receptors bind are not known. Regarding the study as a whole: The study found that expanded intratumoral alpha and beta TCR counts tracked tumor mutation counts.

The input for sequencing was lung tumor tissue, taken at surgery. The receptors derive from a male donor with early-stage non-small cell lung cancer.

The rearrangement uses TRBV20-1 and TRBJ2-3; D call uncertain. Germline V gene sequence: CDR1 DFQATT, CDR2 SNEGSKA (reference sequence). V was trimmed by 0 bases and J by 2 bases, leaving 12 bases between them. This CDR3 is 15 amino acids long. The CDR3 nucleotides are TGCAGTGCTAGAGATCTAAGAAAGGACACAGATACGCAGTATTTT. Its translation: CSARDLRKDTDTQYF.

The sample holds a few counts of this clonotype. The V call is TRBV19, the J call TRBJ2-1, with 8 bases identical to TRBD2. The J segment lost 6 bases and the V segment lost 7 bases, leaving 8 bases of the junction unmatched. The CDR3 contains 14 residues. The V gene's germline CDR1 is LNHDA and CDR2 SQIVND (reference sequence). CDR3: CASMFNGRANEQFF. Here the CDR3 DNA reads TGTGCCAGTATGTTTAACGGGAGGGCCAATGAGCAGTTCTTC.

By share of the sample, this clonotype is medium-sized. The CDR3 DNA sequence: TGTGCCTGGAGTGTATATTCAGGCGGGGAGCTGTTTTTT. Its protein product is CAWSVYSGGELFF. This chain connects TRBV30 to TRBJ2-2; no definite D call. Trimming left V 0 bases short and J 7 bases short, with 9 bases between. Germline assignment: CDR1 GTSNPN and CDR2 SVGIG (reference sequence). This CDR3 contains 13 residues.

In its sample, this clonotype ranks as medium-sized. This chain connects TRBV7-9 to TRBJ1-1; D remains ambiguous. With 1 base removed from V and 10 bases from J, the gap between germline ends came to 13 bases. The CDR3 is 13 amino acids. CDR1 is SEHNR, CDR2 FQNEAQ, per germline (reference sequence). The CDR3 loop is CASSLGSNGGAFF. In DNA form, the CDR3 reads TGTGCCAGCAGCTTAGGATCTAATGGTGGAGCTTTCTTT.

This clonotype is medium-sized (0.01 to 0.1%) by share. The J gene is TRBJ2-1, the V gene TRBV20-1, with a weak D call TRBD2 (6 bases). The CDR3 sequence is 16 residues long. V gave up 0 bases and J gave up 0 bases, with 12 bases separating them. Looked up from germline, CDR1 is DFQATT and CDR2 is SNEGSKA (reference sequence). CDR3 in amino acids: CSARDSGRSSYNEQFF. The CDR3 DNA follows: TGCAGTGCTAGAGATTCAGGGAGGAGCTCCTACAATGAGCAGTTCTTC.

This clonotype was observed at least ten times. The chain couples TRBV29-1 to TRBJ2-7, with 10 bases matching TRBD2. The CDR3 totals 13 residues. V lost 4 bases to trimming and J lost 2 bases; unmatched junction nucleotides: 2. Germline V lookup: CDR1 SQVTM, CDR2 ANQGSEA. The DNA of the CDR3 is TGCAGCGTTGCACTAGCGGGGACCTACGAGCAGTACTTC. Translating gives CSVALAGTYEQYF.

This clonotype was recorded at least ten times. The chain links TRBV5-4 to TRBJ2-5; 7 bases match TRBD1. This CDR3 comprises 16 residues. With V trimmed by 3 bases and J by 4 bases, 12 bases remained unmatched. CDR1 is SGHNT and CDR2 is YYREEE in the germline V gene (reference sequence). The CDR3 spells CASSWSRDSLRETQYF. The CDR3 DNA reads TGTGCCAGCAGCTGGAGTCGGGACAGTTTGAGAGAGACCCAGTACTTC.

This chain connects TRBV3-1 to TRBJ2-5; 10 nucleotides agree with TRBD2. Germline lookup yields CDR1 LGHDT and CDR2 YNNKEL (reference sequence). The CDR3 length is 18 residues. The V segment lost 0 bases and the J segment 4 bases; nucleotides outside the gene matches: 11. CDR3 DNA: TGTGCCAGCAGCCAAGACTTAAGGAGGGGGACTAGCGTAGAGACCCAGTACTTC. Protein product: CASSQDLRRGTSVETQYF.